This record concerns one T cell receptor (beta chain) sequence. Its antigen remains unknown. This specimen belongs to a study of CD8 T cells in Susac syndrome. For the study at large: At blood draw, Susac syndrome patients were therapy-naive, on corticosteroids, or on intravenous immunoglobulin alone.

The RNA input was about 0.5 to 1 ug, and it was reverse transcribed with random hexamers. From the immunoSEQ multiplex PCR reads, TCRdb called clonotypes with MiXCR, one entry per CDR3 protein. The sample yields 65,000 to 100,000 distinct CDR3 sequences, 90% to 97% seen once. Trimming left V 0 bases short and J 6 bases short, with 12 bases between. This CDR3 is 15 amino acids long. The germline V gene has CDR1 MNHEY and CDR2 SVGEGT. Broader study findings: Clonal CD8+ expansion in Susac was highest in TEMRA cells and active patients.

Sequences were obtained from CD8+ T cells from PBMCs. The V call is TRBV6-2 or TRBV6-3, the J call TRBJ2-4; D gene uncertain. This sequence was found in a human donor with Susac syndrome. The CDR3 DNA follows: TGTGCCAGCAGTTACTCGGCCGAAAGGCGAAACATTCAGTACTTC. This translates into CASSYSAERRNIQYF.